The clone carrying this T cell receptor beta chain was found a few times. The antigen is undetermined. Deletions cut 6 bases from V and 1 base from J, with 10 bases between. Germline V gives CDR1 SGHAT, CDR2 FQNNGV. This CDR3 region has 14 residues. The iRepertoire nested amplicon-rescue multiplex PCR amplified TCR alpha and beta CDR3s from RNA. A single record per CDR3 protein comes from TCRdb applying MiXCR to the multiplex PCR reads. The sample yields about 130,000 distinct CDR3 sequences, around 23% seen once. This entry is derived from a study of glioma-infiltrating T cells. Study results and caveats: Very few CDR3 sequences were shared between tissue and blood. Above-expected tissue-blood divergence occurred in all gliomas, most in low-grade ones.

Material for sequencing was glioma tissue, nonneoplastic brain tissue, or PBMCs (not recorded which). The chain couples TRBV11-2 to TRBJ1-5; D is unclear. The TCR originated in a human donor with low-grade glioma or glioblastoma, undergoing nonglioma brain surgery, or in good health (not recorded which). The CDR3 here is CASSRDTSNQPQHF. CDR3 coding DNA: TGTGCCAGCAGTCGTGACACCAGCAATCAGCCCCAGCATTTT. The whole variable domain, remainder taken from reference TRBV11-2 and TRBJ1-5, is EAGVAQSPRYKIIEKRQSVAFWCNPISGHATLYWYQQILGQGPKLLIQFQNNGVVDDSQLPKDRFSAERLKGVDSTLKIQPAKLEDSAVYLCASSRDTSNQPQHFGDGTRLSIL.